These 2 T cell receptor beta chains were all obtained from the same sample, sequenced in a study of low-dose radiotherapy and immunotherapy resistance in tumors. Time point given: after trial treatment. Treatment here: LDRT plus nivolumab, ipilimumab, low-dose cyclophosphamide and aspirin (RACIN trial). TRAV- and TRBV-specific primers were used for first-strand cDNA, which covered alpha and beta chains. PCR amplification of the TCRs was performed with Phusion for about 20 PCR cycles, and it relied on a constant-region primer together with a V-primer adapter. TCRdb reprocessed the reads with MiXCR, giving one entry per CDR3 protein. The table includes tens of thousands of distinct CDR3 sequences, roughly 17% detected once. This specimen consisted of PBMCs, obtained after low-dose radiotherapy plus immunotherapy. These receptor sequences come from a male donor with prostate cancer.

This clonotype was found many times. The gene calls are TRBV7-2 and TRBJ1-4; 9 nucleotides align to TRBD1. The germline gives CDR1 SGHTA, CDR2 FQGNSA. CDR3 length equals 19 residues. The V and J ends lost 1 base and 8 bases, in that order; junction bases with no gene match: 17. The CDR3: CASSLVRTGATVQREKLFF. The CDR3 DNA is TGTGCCAGCAGCTTAGTACGGACAGGGGCTACCGTTCAAAGAGAAAAACTGTTTTTT.

This clonotype was seen ten or more times. J is TRBJ2-1 and V is TRBV19; 7 bases align to TRBD1. V was clipped by 2 bases and J by 0 bases; unmatched bases: 10. The germline V gene encodes CDR1 LNHDA and CDR2 SQIVND (reference sequence). The CDR3 is 18 residues long. This CDR3 reads CASSIKPGTDHSYNEQFF. CDR3 DNA sequence: TGTGCCAGTAGTATAAAACCGGGGACAGACCACTCCTACAATGAGCAGTTCTTC.